Presented here are 20 T cell receptor beta chains from one specimen sequenced in a study of Ad26.COV2.S vaccination and SARS-CoV-2 variants. The treatment here: some 19 received Ad26.COV2.S at low or high dose, single or two shots; about 5 received placebo; per-sample allocation not given. Samples were taken on day 63 after the first vaccine or placebo injection. Method: immunoSEQ multiplex PCR; TCRdb's copy keeps in-frame clones and lacks some. Here the sample spans roughly 350,000 clones, around 90% being singletons. The sample consisted of peripheral blood, taken in a trial of Ad26.COV2.S vaccine versus placebo. Source of these receptors: a person aged 18-65 years who received the Ad26.COV2.S COVID-19 vaccine or a placebo.

The count of this clone is one. V is TRBV30 and J is TRBJ2-5; D remains unclear. Germline V lookup: CDR1 GTSNPN, CDR2 SVGIG (reference sequence). Trimming cost V 2 bases and J 0 bases, with 13 bases left between them. The CDR3 runs 15 residues. CDR3 nucleotides: TGTGCCTGGAGTTCCCCTCAGGCAAACCAAGAGACCCAGTACTTC. Amino acid sequence: CAWSSPQANQETQYF.

The rearrangement uses TRBV13 and TRBJ2-3, with D unclear. Germline V gene data show CDR1 as PRHDT and CDR2 as FYEKMQ (reference sequence). Trimming pared 5 bases from V and 2 bases from J, leaving 8 bases between. The CDR3 is 13 amino acids. Here the CDR3 reads CASSKKNTDTQYF. CDR3 in DNA: TGTGCCAGCAGCAAAAAGAACACAGATACGCAGTATTTT.

J is TRBJ1-2 and V is TRBV6-1; no clear D gene. Trimming removed 1 base at V and 4 bases at J, with 7 bases between. The CDR3 runs to 13 residues. Looked up from germline, CDR1 is MNHNS and CDR2 is SASEGT. CDR3 region: CASSEGQGYGYTF. Here the CDR3 DNA reads TGTGCCAGCAGTGAAGGGCAAGGCTATGGCTACACCTTC.

Notes on this clone: A junction end diverges from the germline sequence, so it may reflect a read error. The rearrangement joins TRBV7-7 to TRBJ2-2; 12 bases line up with TRBD2. Germline-derived CDR1 and CDR2 are SSHAT and FNYEAQ (reference sequence). The CDR3 has 17 residues. Written as DNA, the CDR3 is TGTGCTAGCAGCTTAGACCTAGCGGGGGGGCCGTCCGGGGAGCTGTTTTTT. Translation: CASSLDLAGGPSGELFF.

V and J are TRBV3-1 (or the pseudogene TRBV3-2) and TRBJ1-4, with D hard to call. Germline CDR1 reads LGHDT; CDR2 reads YNNKEL (reference sequence). V lost 1 base and J lost 5, with 8 bases in between. This CDR3 region has 14 residues. This chain's CDR3 is CASSQGRNNEKLFF. The DNA for the CDR3 is TGTGCCAGCAGCCAAGGGAGGAACAATGAAAAACTGTTTTTT.

The chain links TRBV28 to TRBJ2-1, with D maybe TRBD1 (6 bases). The V end lost 8 bases, the J end lost 8 bases, and 25 bases lay between the germline ends. The CDR3 is 16 residues long. The germline V gene has CDR1 MDHEN and CDR2 SYDVKM. The CDR3 region is CASPAGQGFVPDEQFF. CDR3 sequence (DNA): TGTGCCAGCCCTGCTGGGCAGGGGTTCGTTCCGGATGAGCAGTTCTTC. The whole variable domain, filled in from reference TRBV28 and TRBJ2-1, reads DVKVTQSSRYLVKRTGEKVFLECVQDMDHENMFWYRQDPGLGLRLIYFSYDVKMKEKGDIPEGYSVSREKKERFSLILESASTNQTSMYLCASPAGQGFVPDEQFFGPGTRLTVL.

The chain carries TRBV3-1 (or the pseudogene TRBV3-2) and TRBJ1-2; no firm D call. Trimming took off 3 bases at V and 8 bases at J, with 10 bases between the two ends. Germline V lookup: CDR1 LGHDT, CDR2 YNNKEL (reference sequence). The CDR3 sequence is 12 residues long. Written as DNA, the CDR3 is TGTGCCAGCAGCCACGACCTAGGGGGCTACACCTTC. This encodes CASSHDLGGYTF.

Only one count was recorded for this clone. The gene calls are TRBV12-5 and TRBJ1-1; D possibly corresponds to TRBD1 (6 bases). Germline V gene lookup returns CDR1 LGHNT and CDR2 FRNRAP. This CDR3 comprises 15 residues. Trimming cost V 5 bases and J 11 bases, with 24 bases left between them. The CDR3 is CASGLATGLAWRAFF. DNA of the CDR3: TGTGCTAGTGGTCTAGCCACAGGGTTGGCGTGGCGCGCTTTCTTT.

The rearrangement links TRBV4-1 to TRBJ2-6; no definite D call. Germline CDR1 reads MGHRA; CDR2 reads YSYEKL. This CDR3 contains 17 residues. Trimming removed 0 bases from V and 0 bases from J, with 9 bases in between. CDR3 DNA sequence: TGCGCCAGCAGCCAAGAATCAGGAATCTCTGGGGCCAACGTCCTGACTTTC. As protein: CASSQESGISGANVLTF.

The V call is TRBV11-3, the J call TRBJ1-6; D is uncertain. The V end lost 3 bases, the J end lost 9 bases, and 12 bases lay between the germline ends. The CDR3 is 14 residues long. From germline, CDR1 is SGHNT and CDR2 YENEEA. This chain's CDR3 is CASSFGTVGSPLHF. CDR3 DNA: TGTGCCAGCAGCTTCGGAACAGTAGGTTCACCCCTCCACTTT. Full variable domain (rest looked up from reference TRBV11-3 and TRBJ1-6): EAGVVQSPRYKIIEKKQPVAFWCNPISGHNTLYWYLQNLGQGPELLIRYENEEAVDDSQLPKDRFSAERLKGVDSTLKIQPAELGDSAVYLCASSFGTVGSPLHFGNGTRLTVT.

The rearrangement joins TRBV29-1 to TRBJ2-1, with 7 nucleotides matching TRBD2. The germline CDR1 and CDR2 sequences are SQVTM and ANQGSEA. This CDR3 is 13 amino acids long. V was clipped by 4 bases and J by 3 bases; unmatched bases: 3. The CDR3 DNA reads TGCAGCGTTGCGGGACTAAACTACAATGAGCAGTTCTTC. This encodes CSVAGLNYNEQFF.

The chain combines TRBV5-4 with TRBJ2-7; D could derive from TRBD1 or TRBD2 (6 bases each). The germline V gene has CDR1 SGHNT and CDR2 YYREEE (reference sequence). Trimming cost V 0 bases and J 7 bases, with 14 bases left between them. The CDR3 is made up of 14 amino acids. DNA for the CDR3: TGTGCCAGCAGCTTGGCGACCTCGGGGGCGGAGCAGTACTTC. This translates into CASSLATSGAEQYF.

The chain recombines TRBV3-1 (or the pseudogene TRBV3-2) with TRBJ2-5; the D is unclear. V was trimmed by 0 bases and J by 5 bases, leaving 4 bases between them. The CDR3 is 12 residues long. Germline CDR1 LGHDT, CDR2 YNNKEL (reference sequence). The CDR3 spells CASSQDGETQYF. For the CDR3, the DNA is TGTGCCAGCAGCCAAGATGGGGAGACCCAGTACTTC.

This clone came up once. The DNA of the CDR3 is TGTGCCAGCAGGGGGAGGGTCGGAGATACGCAGTATTTT. Translation gives CASRGRVGDTQYF. This chain connects TRBV7-3 to TRBJ2-3; 7 bases are a match to TRBD2. The germline gives CDR1 SGHTA, CDR2 FQGTGA. The CDR3 runs to 13 residues. The V and J ends lost 6 bases and 5 bases, in that order; junction bases with no gene match: 5.

The chain employs TRBV5-1 and TRBJ2-3, with D uncertain. The CDR3 runs to 15 residues. Trimming took 4 bases from V and 1 from J, leaving 13 bases between them. CDR1 and CDR2 from the germline V gene are SGHRS and YFSETQ. This chain's CDR3 is CASSTDTGGTDTQYF. The CDR3 bases are TGCGCCAGCAGCACAGACACGGGTGGCACAGATACGCAGTATTTT.

V gene TRBV2 combines with J gene TRBJ1-1; the D gene is possibly TRBD1 (6 bases). CDR1 and CDR2 (germline): SNHLY, FYNNEI. The V and J ends lost 4 bases and 0 bases respectively, with 12 bases between them. There are 15 residues in the CDR3. Here the CDR3 DNA reads TGTGCCAGCAGTGGGAGGACAGTATTGAACACTGAAGCTTTCTTT. Its protein product is CASSGRTVLNTEAFF.

The J gene is TRBJ2-7, the V gene TRBV27; D may be TRBD2 (6 bases). The CDR3 consists of 14 residues. The ends were cut back, 4 bases at V and 3 bases at J, with 13 bases in the middle. Germline loops: CDR1 MNHEY, CDR2 SMNVEV (reference sequence). Here the CDR3 DNA reads TGTGCCAGCAGTTACTCCTCGGGGGACTACGAGCAGTACTTC. Its protein is CASSYSSGDYEQYF.

The V and J genes are TRBV7-9 and TRBJ2-2; D may be TRBD1 (6 bases). V lost 5 bases and J lost 5, with 18 bases in between. The CDR3 totals 16 residues. Germline V gene data show CDR1 as SEHNR and CDR2 as FQNEAQ (reference sequence). CDR3 sequence (DNA): TGTGCCAGCAGCCAGCCTCCAGGGGTAGGGACCGGGGAGCTGTTTTTT. This codes for CASSQPPGVGTGELFF.

Only a few counts were recorded for this clone. The rearrangement uses TRBV6-1 and TRBJ2-5; 8 nucleotides match TRBD2. Trimming took 4 bases from V and 5 from J; bases not matched to a gene: 12. This CDR3 region has 16 residues. CDR1 is MNHNS and CDR2 is SASEGT in the germline V gene. CDR3 coding DNA: TGTGCCAGCAGTGCCCGAGGCAGCGGGGGTAGGGAGACCCAGTACTTC. It specifies CASSARGSGGRETQYF.

The gene calls are TRBV9 and TRBJ2-7; 8 positions match TRBD1. CDR1 and CDR2 (germline): SGDLS, YYNGEE. V gave up 0 bases and J gave up 1 base; unmatched junction bases: 3. CDR3 length equals 15 residues. The CDR3 loop reads CASSVGTGRSYEQYF. Here the CDR3 DNA reads TGTGCCAGCAGCGTAGGGACAGGGCGGTCCTACGAGCAGTACTTC.